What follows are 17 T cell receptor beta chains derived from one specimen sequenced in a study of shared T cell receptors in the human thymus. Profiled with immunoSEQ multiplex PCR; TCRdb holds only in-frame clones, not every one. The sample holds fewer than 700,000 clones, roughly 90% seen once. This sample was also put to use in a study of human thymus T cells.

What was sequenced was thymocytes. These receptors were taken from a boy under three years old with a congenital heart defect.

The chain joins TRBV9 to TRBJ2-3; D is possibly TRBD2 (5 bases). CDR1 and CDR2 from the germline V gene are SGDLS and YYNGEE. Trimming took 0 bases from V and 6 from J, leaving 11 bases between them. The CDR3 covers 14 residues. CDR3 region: CASSVAGLYDTQYF. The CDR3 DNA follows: TGTGCCAGCAGCGTAGCGGGGTTGTACGATACGCAGTATTTT.

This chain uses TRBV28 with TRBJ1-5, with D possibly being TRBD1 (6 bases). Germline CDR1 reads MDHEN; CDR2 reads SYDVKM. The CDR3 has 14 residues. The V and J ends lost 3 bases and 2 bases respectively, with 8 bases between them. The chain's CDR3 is CASSFRGRNQPQHF. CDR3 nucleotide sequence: TGTGCCAGCAGTTTCAGGGGTCGCAATCAGCCCCAGCATTTT.

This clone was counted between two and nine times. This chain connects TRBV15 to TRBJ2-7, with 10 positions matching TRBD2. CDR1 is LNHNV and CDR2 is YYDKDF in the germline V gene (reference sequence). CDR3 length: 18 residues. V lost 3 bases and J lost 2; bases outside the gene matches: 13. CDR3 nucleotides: TGTGCCACCAGCAGGGGAGGGGGTAGCGGGAGGCCCCCCTACGAGCAGTACTTC. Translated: CATSRGGGSGRPPYEQYF.

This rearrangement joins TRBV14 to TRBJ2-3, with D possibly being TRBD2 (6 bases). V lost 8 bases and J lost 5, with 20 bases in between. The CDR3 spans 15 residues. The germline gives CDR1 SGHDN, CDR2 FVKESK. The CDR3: CASVPTEGRGDTQYF. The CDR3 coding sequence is TGTGCCAGCGTACCCACGGAGGGCCGGGGAGATACGCAGTATTTT.

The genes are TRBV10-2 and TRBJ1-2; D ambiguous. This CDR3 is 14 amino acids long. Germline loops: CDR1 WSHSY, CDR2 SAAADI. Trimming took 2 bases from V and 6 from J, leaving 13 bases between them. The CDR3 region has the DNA TGCGCCAGCAGTGAGCTTCGGTCCCGCCATGGCTACACCTTC. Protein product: CASSELRSRHGYTF.

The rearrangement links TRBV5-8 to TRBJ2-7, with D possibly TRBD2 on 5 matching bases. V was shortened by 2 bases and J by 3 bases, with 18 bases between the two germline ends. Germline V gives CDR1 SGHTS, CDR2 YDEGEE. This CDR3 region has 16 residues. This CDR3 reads CASSFGIEGTCYEQYF. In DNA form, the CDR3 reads TGTGCCAGCAGCTTTGGTATTGAGGGCACCTGCTACGAGCAGTACTTC.

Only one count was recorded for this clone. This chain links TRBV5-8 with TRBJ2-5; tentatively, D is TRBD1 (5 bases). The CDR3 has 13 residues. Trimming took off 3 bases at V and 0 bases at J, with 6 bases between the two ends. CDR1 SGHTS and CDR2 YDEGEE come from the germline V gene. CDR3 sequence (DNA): TGTGCCAGCAGCTGGGGCTACCAAGAGACCCAGTACTTC. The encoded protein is CASSWGYQETQYF.

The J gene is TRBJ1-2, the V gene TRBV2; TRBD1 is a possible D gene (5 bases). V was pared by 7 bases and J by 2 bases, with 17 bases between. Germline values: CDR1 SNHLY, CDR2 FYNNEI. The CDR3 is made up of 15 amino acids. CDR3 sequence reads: CASILPRQHNYGYTF. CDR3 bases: TGTGCCAGCATTCTCCCTCGACAGCACAACTATGGCTACACCTTC.

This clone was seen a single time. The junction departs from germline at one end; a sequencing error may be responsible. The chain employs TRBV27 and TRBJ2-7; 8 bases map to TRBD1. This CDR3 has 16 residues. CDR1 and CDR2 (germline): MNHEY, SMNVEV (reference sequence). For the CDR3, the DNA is TGTGCCAGCAGCTTATCCCCGCCAGGGGGCTGGTACGAGCAGTACTTC. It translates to CASSLSPPGGWYEQYF.

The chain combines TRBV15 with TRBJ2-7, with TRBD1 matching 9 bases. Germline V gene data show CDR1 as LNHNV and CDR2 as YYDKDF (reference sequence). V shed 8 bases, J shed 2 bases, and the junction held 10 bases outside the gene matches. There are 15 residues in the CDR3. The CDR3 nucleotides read TGTGCCACCGCCATGGGGACAGGGTCCCCCTACGAGCAGTACTTC. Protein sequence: CATAMGTGSPYEQYF.

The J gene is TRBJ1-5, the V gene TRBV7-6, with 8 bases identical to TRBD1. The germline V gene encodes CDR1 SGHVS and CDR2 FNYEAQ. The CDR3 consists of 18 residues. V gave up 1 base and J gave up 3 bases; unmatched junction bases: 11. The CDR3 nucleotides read TGTGCCAGCAGCTTAGAGTCCTCCCAGGGGGCTCACAATCAGCCCCAGCATTTT. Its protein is CASSLESSQGAHNQPQHF.

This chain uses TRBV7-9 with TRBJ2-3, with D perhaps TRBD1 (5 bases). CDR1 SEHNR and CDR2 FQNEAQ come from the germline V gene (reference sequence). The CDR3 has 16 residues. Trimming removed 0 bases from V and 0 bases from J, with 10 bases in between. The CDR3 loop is CASSLARQGSTDTQYF. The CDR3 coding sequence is TGTGCCAGCAGCTTAGCGAGGCAGGGAAGCACAGATACGCAGTATTTT.

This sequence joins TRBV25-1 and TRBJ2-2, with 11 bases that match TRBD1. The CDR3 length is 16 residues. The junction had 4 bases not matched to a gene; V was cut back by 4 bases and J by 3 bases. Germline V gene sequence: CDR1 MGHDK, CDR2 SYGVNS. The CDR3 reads CASSGPGQGDTGELFF. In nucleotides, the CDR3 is TGTGCCAGCAGTGGTCCGGGACAGGGGGACACCGGGGAGCTGTTTTTT.

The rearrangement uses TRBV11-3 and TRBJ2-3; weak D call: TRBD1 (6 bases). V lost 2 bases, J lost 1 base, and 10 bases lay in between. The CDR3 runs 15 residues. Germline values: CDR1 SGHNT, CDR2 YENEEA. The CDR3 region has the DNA TGTGCCAGCAGCTTACAGGGGAGTGGCACAGATACGCAGTATTTT. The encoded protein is CASSLQGSGTDTQYF.

CDR3 sequence reads: CASSLEERETQYF. DNA of the CDR3: TGTGCCAGCAGCTTGGAGGAGAGGGAGACCCAGTACTTC. The chain joins TRBV5-4 to TRBJ2-5; D is undetermined. V dropped 0 bases and J dropped 5 bases, with 8 bases sitting between them. CDR1 is SGHNT and CDR2 is YYREEE in the germline V gene (reference sequence). The CDR3 totals 13 residues.

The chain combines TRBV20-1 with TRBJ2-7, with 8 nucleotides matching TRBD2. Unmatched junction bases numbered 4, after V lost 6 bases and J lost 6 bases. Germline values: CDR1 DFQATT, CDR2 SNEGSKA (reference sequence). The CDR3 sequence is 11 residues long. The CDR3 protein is CSAPGTSEQYF. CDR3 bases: TGCAGTGCACCTGGGACTAGCGAGCAGTACTTC.

The CDR3 loop is CSVRSKNIQYF. DNA of the CDR3: TGCAGTGTCCGGTCCAAAAACATTCAGTACTTC. The V call is TRBV20-1, the J call TRBJ2-4; the D is unclear. The CDR3 extends over 11 amino acids. V gave up 7 bases and J gave up 2 bases, with 6 bases separating them. The germline gives CDR1 DFQATT, CDR2 SNEGSKA (reference sequence).